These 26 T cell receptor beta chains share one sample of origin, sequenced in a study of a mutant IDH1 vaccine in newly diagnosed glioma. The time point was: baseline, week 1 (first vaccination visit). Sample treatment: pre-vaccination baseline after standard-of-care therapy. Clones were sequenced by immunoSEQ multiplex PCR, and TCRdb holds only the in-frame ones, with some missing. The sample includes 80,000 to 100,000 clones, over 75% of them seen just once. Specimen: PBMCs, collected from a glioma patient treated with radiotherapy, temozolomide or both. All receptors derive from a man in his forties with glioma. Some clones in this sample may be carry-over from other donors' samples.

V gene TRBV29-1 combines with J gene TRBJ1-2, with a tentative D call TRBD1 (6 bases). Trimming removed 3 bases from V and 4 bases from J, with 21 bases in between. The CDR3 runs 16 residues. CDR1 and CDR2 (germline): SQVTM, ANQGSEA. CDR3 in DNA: TGCAGCGTTGATGGCACAGGGAGGAGGGGCGGCTATGGCTACACCTTC. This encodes CSVDGTGRRGGYGYTF. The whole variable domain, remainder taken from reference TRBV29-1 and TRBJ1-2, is SAVISQKPSRDICQRGTSLTIQCQVDSQVTMMFWYRQQPGQSLTLIATANQGSEATYESGFVIDKFPISRPNLTFSTLTVSNMSPEDSSIYLCSVDGTGRRGGYGYTFGSGTRLTVV.

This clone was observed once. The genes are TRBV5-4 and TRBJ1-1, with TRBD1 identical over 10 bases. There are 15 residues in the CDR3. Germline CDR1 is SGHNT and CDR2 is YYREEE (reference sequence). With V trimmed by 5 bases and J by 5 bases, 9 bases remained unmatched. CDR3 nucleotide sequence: TGTGCCAGCAGGTCCGACAGGGGGCGGGGGACTGAAGCTTTCTTT. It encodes CASRSDRGRGTEAFF.

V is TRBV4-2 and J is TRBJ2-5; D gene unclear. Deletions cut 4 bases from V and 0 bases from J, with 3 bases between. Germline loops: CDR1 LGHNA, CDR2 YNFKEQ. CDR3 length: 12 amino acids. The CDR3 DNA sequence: TGTGCCAGCAGCCCAAACCAAGAGACCCAGTACTTC. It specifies CASSPNQETQYF.

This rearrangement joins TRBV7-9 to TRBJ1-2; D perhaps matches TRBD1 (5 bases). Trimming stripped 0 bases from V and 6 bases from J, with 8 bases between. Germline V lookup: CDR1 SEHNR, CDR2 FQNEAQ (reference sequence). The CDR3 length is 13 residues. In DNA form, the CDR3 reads TGTGCCAGCAGCTTAGCGGGGGAAGATGGCTACACCTTC. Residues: CASSLAGEDGYTF.

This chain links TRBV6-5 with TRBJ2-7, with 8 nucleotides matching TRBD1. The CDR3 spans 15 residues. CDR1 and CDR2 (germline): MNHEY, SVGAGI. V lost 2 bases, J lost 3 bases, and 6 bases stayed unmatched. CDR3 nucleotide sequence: TGTGCCAGCAGTTACCGACAGGGGAACGGCTACGAGCAGTACTTC. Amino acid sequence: CASSYRQGNGYEQYF.

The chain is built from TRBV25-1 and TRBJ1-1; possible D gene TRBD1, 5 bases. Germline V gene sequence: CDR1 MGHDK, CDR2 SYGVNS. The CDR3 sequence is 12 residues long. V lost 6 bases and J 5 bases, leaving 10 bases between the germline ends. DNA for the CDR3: TGTGCCAGCAGCCGAGGGGCTACTGAAGCTTTCTTT. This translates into CASSRGATEAFF.

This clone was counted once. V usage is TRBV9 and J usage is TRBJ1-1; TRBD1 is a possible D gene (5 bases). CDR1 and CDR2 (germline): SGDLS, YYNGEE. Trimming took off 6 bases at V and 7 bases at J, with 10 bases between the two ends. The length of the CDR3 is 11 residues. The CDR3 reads CASKSGGEAFF. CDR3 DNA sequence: TGTGCCAGCAAGTCGGGGGGTGAAGCTTTCTTT.

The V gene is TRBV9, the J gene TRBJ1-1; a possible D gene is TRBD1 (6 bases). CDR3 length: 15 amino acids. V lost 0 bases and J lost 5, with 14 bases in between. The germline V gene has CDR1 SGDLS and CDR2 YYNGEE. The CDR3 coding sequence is TGTGCCAGCAGCGTAGCTCAGGGGCGGGGAACTGAAGCTTTCTTT. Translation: CASSVAQGRGTEAFF.

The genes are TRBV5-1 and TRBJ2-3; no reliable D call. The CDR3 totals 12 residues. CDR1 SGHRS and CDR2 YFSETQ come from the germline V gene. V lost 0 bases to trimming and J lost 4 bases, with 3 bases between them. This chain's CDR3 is CASSLEADTQYF. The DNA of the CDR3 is TGCGCCAGCAGCTTGGAGGCAGATACGCAGTATTTT.

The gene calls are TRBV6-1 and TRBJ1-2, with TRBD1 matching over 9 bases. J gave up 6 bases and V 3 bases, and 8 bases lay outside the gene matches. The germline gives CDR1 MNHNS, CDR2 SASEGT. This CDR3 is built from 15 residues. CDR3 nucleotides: TGTGCCAGCAGTGAGAACAGGGGGCGCGTAGATGGCTACACCTTC. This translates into CASSENRGRVDGYTF.

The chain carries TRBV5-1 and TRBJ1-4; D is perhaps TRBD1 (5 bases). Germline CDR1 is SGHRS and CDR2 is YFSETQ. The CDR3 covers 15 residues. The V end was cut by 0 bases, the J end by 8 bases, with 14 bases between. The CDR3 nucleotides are TGCGCCAGCAGCTTGGGCCCGGGCCGGGACGAAAAACTGTTTTTT. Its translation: CASSLGPGRDEKLFF.

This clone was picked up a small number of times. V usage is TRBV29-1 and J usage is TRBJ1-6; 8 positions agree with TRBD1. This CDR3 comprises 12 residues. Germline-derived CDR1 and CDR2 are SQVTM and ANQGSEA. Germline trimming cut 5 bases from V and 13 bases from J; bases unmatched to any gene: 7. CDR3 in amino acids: CSVSGQGEPLHF. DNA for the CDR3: TGCAGCGTTTCCGGACAGGGAGAGCCCCTCCACTTT. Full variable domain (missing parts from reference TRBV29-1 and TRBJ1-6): SAVISQKPSRDICQRGTSLTIQCQVDSQVTMMFWYRQQPGQSLTLIATANQGSEATYESGFVIDKFPISRPNLTFSTLTVSNMSPEDSSIYLCSVSGQGEPLHFGNGTRLTVT.

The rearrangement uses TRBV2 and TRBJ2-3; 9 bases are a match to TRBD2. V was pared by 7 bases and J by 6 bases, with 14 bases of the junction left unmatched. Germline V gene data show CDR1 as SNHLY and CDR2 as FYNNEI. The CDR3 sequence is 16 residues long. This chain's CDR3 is CASNARRGGLVDTQYF. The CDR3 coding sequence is TGTGCCAGCAATGCCCGGCGGGGGGGATTAGTGGATACGCAGTATTTT. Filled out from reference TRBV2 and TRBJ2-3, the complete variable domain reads EPEVTQTPSHQVTQMGQEVILRCVPISNHLYFYWYRQILGQKVEFLVSFYNNEISEKSEIFDDQFSVERPDGSNFTLKIRSTKLEDSAMYFCASNARRGGLVDTQYFGPGTRLTVL.

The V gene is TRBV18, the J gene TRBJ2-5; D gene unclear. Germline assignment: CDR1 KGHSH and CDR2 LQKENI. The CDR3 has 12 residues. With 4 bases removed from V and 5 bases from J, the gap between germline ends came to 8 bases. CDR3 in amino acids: CASSLISETQYF. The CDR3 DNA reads TGTGCCAGCTCACTAATCTCGGAGACCCAGTACTTC.

The CDR3 nucleotides are TGTGCCAGCAGCTCCATACAGGGGGCGGACGAGTACACCTTC. This translates into CASSSIQGADEYTF. The chain links TRBV7-8 to TRBJ1-2; 9 nucleotides align to TRBD1. CDR1 is SGHVS and CDR2 is FQNEAQ in the germline V gene. This CDR3 has 14 amino acids. J gave up 11 bases and V 4 bases, and 11 bases lay outside the gene matches.

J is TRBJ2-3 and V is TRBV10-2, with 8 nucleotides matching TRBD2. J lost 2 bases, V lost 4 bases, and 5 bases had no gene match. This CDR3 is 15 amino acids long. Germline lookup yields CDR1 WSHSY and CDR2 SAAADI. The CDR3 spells CASSAGGGFTDTQYF. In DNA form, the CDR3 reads TGCGCCAGCAGTGCCGGGGGGGGCTTCACAGATACGCAGTATTTT.

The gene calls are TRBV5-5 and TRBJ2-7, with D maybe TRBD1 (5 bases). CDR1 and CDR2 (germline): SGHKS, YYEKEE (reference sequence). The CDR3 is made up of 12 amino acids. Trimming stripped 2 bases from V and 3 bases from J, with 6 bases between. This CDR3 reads CASSFQGYEQYF. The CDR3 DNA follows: TGTGCCAGCAGCTTTCAGGGCTACGAGCAGTACTTC.

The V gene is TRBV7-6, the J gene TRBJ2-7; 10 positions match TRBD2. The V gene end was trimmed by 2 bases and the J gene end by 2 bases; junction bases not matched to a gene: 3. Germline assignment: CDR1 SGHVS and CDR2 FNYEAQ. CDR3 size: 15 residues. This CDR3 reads CASSLSGTSAYEQYF. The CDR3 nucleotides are TGTGCCAGCAGCTTATCAGGGACTAGCGCCTACGAGCAGTACTTC.

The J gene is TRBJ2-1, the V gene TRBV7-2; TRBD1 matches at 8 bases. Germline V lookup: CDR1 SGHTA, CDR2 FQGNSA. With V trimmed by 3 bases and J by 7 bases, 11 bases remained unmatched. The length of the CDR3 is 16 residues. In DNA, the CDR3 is TGTGCCAGCAGCTTCCGGACAGGGAGTGTGGTTAATGAGCAGTTCTTC. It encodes CASSFRTGSVVNEQFF. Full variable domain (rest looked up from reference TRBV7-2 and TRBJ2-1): GAGVSQSPSNKVTEKGKDVELRCDPISGHTALYWYRQSLGQGLEFLIYFQGNSAPDKSGLPSDRFSAERTGGSVSTLTIQRTQQEDSAVYLCASSFRTGSVVNEQFFGPGTRLTVL.

The CDR3 DNA sequence: TGCGCCAGCAGCGGGGGAGGACAGGCGAACACTGAAGCTTTCTTT. This codes for CASSGGGQANTEAFF. The gene calls are TRBV4-1 and TRBJ1-1, with 7 bases lining up with TRBD1. After removal of 5 bases from V and 1 base from J, the junction contained 7 bases not matched to a gene. This CDR3 contains 15 residues. Germline values: CDR1 MGHRA, CDR2 YSYEKL.

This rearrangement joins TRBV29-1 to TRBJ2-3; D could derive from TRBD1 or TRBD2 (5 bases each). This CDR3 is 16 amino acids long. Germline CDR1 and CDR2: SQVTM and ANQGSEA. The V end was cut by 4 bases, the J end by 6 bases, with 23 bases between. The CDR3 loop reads CSVGIRDPSTWDTQYF. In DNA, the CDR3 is TGCAGCGTTGGAATCCGGGACCCGTCGACTTGGGATACGCAGTATTTT.

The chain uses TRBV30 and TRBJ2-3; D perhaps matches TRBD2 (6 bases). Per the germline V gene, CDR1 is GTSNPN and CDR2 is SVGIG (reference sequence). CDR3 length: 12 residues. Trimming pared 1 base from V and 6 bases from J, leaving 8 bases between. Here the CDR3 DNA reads TGTGCCTGGAGTGCAGGAGGGGATACGCAGTATTTT. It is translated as CAWSAGGDTQYF.

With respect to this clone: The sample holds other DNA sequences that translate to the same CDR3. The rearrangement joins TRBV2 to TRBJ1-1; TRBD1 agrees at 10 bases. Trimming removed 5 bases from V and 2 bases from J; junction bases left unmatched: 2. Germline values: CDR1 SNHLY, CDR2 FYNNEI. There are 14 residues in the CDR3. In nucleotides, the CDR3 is TGTGCCAGCAGTCGGACAGGGGGTAACACTGAAGCTTTCTTT. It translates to CASSRTGGNTEAFF.

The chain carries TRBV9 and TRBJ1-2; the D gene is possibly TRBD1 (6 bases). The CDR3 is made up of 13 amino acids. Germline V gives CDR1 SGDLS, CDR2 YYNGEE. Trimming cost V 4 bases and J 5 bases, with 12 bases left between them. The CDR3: CASSRDTIYGYTF. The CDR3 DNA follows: TGTGCCAGCAGCCGGGACACCATTTATGGCTACACCTTC.

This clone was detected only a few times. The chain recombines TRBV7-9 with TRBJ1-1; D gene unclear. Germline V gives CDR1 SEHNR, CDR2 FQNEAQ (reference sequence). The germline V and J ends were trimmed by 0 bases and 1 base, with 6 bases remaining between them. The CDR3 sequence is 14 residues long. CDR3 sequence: CASSLALGNTEAFF. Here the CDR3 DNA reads TGTGCCAGCAGCTTAGCGCTCGGGAACACTGAAGCTTTCTTT. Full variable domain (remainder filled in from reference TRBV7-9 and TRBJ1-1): DTGVSQNPRHKITKRGQNVTFRCDPISEHNRLYWYRQTLGQGPEFLTYFQNEAQLEKSRLLSDRFSAERPKGSFSTLEIQRTEQGDSAMYLCASSLALGNTEAFFGQGTRLTVV.

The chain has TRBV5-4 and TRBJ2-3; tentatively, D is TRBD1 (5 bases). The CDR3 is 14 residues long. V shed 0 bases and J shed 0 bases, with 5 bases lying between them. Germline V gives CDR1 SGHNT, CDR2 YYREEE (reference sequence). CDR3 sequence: CASSLDRSTDTQYF. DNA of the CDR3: TGTGCCAGCAGCTTGGACAGGAGCACAGATACGCAGTATTTT.